The table lists the clone carrying this TCR beta chain with a count of one. The entry originates in a study of blood T cell repertoires in COVID-19. Study background: The United States, Italy and Spain supplied acute and convalescent COVID-19 samples. T cells, B-cell-depleted T cells, or PBMCs supplied cDNA or gDNA.

The CDR3 length is 18 residues. V shed 4 bases, J shed 2 bases, and the junction held 16 bases outside the gene matches. Germline CDR1 is SGHDN and CDR2 is FVKESK. Cohort 3 donors were reported recovered after two negative PCRs, clearance, or symptom resolution. In the authors' workflow: Reference gene primer amplification yielded estimated nucleated cell counts. Some clones are missing from TCRdb's copy, which holds only in-frame ones; the method was immunoSEQ multiplex PCR. From that table come the V and J calls and clone size; the DNA was used to work out D and trimming. The table has some 320,000 clones, over 75% seen once.

This receptor was obtained from a woman between 25 and 40 years old who had recovered from COVID-19. The material sequenced was PBMCs or T cells enriched from blood (not recorded which). This chain connects TRBV14 to TRBJ1-2; 7 bases agree with TRBD1. In DNA, the CDR3 is TGTGCCAGCAGCCGAACGTCCGGGACAGCAACAGCCAACTATGGCTACACCTTC. Protein product: CASSRTSGTATANYGYTF.